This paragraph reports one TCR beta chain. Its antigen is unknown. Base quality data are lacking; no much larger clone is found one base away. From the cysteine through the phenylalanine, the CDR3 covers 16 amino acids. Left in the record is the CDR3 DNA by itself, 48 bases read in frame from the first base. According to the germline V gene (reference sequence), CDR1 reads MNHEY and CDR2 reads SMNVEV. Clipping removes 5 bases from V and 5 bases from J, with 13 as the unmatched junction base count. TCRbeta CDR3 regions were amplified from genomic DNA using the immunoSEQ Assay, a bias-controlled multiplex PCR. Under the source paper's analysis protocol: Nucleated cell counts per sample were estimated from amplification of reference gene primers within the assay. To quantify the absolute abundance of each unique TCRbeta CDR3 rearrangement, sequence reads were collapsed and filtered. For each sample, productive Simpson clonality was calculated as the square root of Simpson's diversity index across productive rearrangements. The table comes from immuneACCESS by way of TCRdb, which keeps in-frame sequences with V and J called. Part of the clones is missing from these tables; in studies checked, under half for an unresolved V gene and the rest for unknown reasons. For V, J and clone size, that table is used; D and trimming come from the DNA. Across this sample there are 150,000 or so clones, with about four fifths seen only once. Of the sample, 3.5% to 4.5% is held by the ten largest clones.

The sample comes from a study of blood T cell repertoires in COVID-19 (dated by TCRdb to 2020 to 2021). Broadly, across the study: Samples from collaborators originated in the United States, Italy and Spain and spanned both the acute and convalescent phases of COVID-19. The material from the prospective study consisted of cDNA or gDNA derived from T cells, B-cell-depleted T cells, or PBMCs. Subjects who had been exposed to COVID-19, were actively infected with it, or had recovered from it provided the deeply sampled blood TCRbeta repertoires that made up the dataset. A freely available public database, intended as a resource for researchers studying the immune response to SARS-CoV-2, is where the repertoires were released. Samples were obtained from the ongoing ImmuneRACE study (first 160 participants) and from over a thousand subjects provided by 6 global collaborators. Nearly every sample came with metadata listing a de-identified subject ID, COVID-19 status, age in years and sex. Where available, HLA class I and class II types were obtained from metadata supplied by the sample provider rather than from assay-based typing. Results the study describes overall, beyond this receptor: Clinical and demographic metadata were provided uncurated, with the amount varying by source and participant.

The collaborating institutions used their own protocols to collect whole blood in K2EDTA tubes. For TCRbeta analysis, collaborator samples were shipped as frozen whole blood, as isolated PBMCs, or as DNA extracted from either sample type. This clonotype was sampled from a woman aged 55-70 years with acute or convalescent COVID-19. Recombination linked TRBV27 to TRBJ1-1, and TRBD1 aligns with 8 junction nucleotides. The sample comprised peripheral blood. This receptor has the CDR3 CASSLRTGGTGTEAFF. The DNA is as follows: TGTGCCAGCAGTCTGCGAACAGGGGGAACAGGGACTGAAGCTTTCTTT.